The entry that follows covers one TCR beta chain sequence. Many counts were recorded for this clonotype. The specificity of this receptor is unknown. No qualities accompany the bases; no much larger clone lies one base away. This entry is derived from a study of T cells in Graves' hyperthyroidism and ophthalmopathy (dated by TCRdb to between 2018 and 2021). For the wider study: Peripheral blood samples were taken at the time of initial diagnosis, prior to any treatment. TCR V-J signatures able to tell the groups apart were searched for in a discovery cohort of more than 90 patients, of whom over 40 had Graves' ophthalmopathy and roughly 58 had stable Graves' hyperthyroidism. Prospective prediction of ophthalmopathy was tested in an independent validation cohort of fewer than 20 hyperthyroidism patients and around 16 patients who later progressed to ophthalmopathy. The 100 discovery patients were randomly divided into training and test sets at a 7:3 ratio. In six Graves' hyperthyroidism patients, the study also compared T-cell repertoires from thyroid tissue with T-cell repertoires from blood. After sampling, hyperthyroidism patients received methimazole starting at 30 mg daily, and ophthalmopathy patients received high-dose intravenous methylprednisolone. The paper reports TCR Vbeta CDR3 sequencing of about 140 peripheral blood samples: under 45 ophthalmopathy, under 80 hyperthyroidism and approximately 17 progressor patients. Broad study findings and their caveats: In validation, the model predicted progression to ophthalmopathy a median of roughly six months before onset, with approximately 71% sensitivity and roughly 72% specificity. In cross-validation, a model built on a 13 V-J signature told ophthalmopathy apart from stable hyperthyroidism with 87.88% sensitivity and about 81% specificity, and in testing the same model reached 80%/75%. Sample size was not statistically predetermined, and investigators were not blinded to group allocation. Blood samples also contained most of the expanded thyroid clonotypes (frequency above 0.001), which suggests that blood repertoires may reflect thyroid immune responses.

A patient counted as having stable Graves' hyperthyroidism if no progression to ophthalmopathy occurred over 18 months of follow-up. Hyperthyroidism patients were newly diagnosed, had a disease duration of under 2 months, and were aged 18 to 65 years. Patients with uncontrolled infections, other autoimmune diseases, pregnancy or lactation were excluded. Diagnoses were based on clinical symptoms, serum thyroxine and TRAb, thyroid ultrasound and orbital computed tomography. PBMCs were isolated from about 9 ml of fresh peripheral blood by Ficoll-Paque density gradient centrifugation. Trizol reagent was used to extract total RNA, and RNA quality was then checked on an Agilent 2100 Bioanalyzer. Via the germline V gene, CDR1 is SGHTA and CDR2 FQGTGA. V loses 1 base, J loses 6 bases, and the germline ends lie 10 bases apart. Its CDR3 holds 13 amino acids, cysteine through phenylalanine. Solely the CDR3 DNA is kept, with 39 bases framed from the first base.

The TCR beta CDR3 regions were amplified from the RNA transcripts. For the first round of RT-PCR on the TCR CDR3, the HTBI primer set was used together with the Qiagen OneStep RT-PCR kit. A second multiplex PCR round built the libraries, followed by size selection and purification. Paired-end sequencing of the libraries was performed with 100 bp reads on an Illumina HiSeq2000. Regarding the original processing steps: Raw data were processed with SOAPnuke, discarding reads with adapters, uncalled bases, mean Phred below 15, or no exact constant-primer or identifier match. COPE v1.2.5 was used to merge high-quality paired reads, and clonotypes were defined as unique nucleotide sequences. Clonotypes were aligned to IMGT TRBV, TRBD and TRBJ reference segments using MiTCR v1.1. The analysis was restricted to V-J combinations with a frequency above 0.0001, which together covered 99% to 99.2% of the repertoires. The TCS score was defined as F50 (clonal expansion) divided by E x V (chaos), with BLOSUM62-based TCRdist calculated between CDR3 peptides within each V-J. Welch's t-statistics and random forest reduced several hundred V-J features to roughly 13, which were used in a naive Bayes classifier (R e1071). The raw public data were reprocessed by TCRdb itself: fastp quality trimming at Q25, MiXCR clonotype calling, in-frame beta chains only. Each entry is one CDR3 protein sequence, shown with its most common DNA and genes. For this entry, the V and J calls and clone size follow TCRdb and not the study's own pipeline. This sample lists about 560,000 distinct CDR3 sequences; approximately 15% were detected once. 14% of the sample comes from the top ten.

The chain is made from TRBV7-3 and TRBJ2-7, with the identity of the D gene unclear. Sequenced input: blood. The receptor was derived from a woman between 40 and 50 years old with Graves' hyperthyroidism. The base sequence is TGTGCCAGCAGCTTAATAATACAGAGCGAGCAGTACTTC. It codes for CASSLIIQSEQYF.